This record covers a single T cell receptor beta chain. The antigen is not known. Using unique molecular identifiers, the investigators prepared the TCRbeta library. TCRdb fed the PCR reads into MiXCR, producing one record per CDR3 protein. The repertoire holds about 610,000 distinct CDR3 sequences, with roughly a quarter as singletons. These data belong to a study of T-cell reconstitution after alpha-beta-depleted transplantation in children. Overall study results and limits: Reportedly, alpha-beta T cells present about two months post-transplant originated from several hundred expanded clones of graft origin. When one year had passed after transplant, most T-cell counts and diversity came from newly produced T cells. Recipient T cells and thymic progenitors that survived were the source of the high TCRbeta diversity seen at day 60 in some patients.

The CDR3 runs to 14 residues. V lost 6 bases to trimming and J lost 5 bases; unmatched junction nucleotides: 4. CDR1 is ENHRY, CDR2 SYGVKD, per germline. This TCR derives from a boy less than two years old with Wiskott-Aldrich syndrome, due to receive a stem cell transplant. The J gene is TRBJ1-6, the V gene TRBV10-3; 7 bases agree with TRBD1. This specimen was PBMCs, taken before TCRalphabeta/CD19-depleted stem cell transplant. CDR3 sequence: CAIRTGPDNSPLHF. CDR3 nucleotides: TGTGCCATCAGGACAGGGCCCGATAATTCACCCCTCCACTTT.